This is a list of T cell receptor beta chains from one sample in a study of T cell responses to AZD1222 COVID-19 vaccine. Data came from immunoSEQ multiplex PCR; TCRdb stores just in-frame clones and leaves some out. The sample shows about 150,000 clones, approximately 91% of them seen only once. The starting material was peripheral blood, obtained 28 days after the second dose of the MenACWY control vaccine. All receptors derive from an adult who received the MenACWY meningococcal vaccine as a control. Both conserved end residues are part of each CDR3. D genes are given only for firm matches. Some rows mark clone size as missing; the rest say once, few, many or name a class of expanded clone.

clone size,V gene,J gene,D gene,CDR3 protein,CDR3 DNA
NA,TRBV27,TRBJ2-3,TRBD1,CASSPLRDRWDTQYF,TGTGCCAGCAGTCCCCTCAGGGACAGGTGGGATACGCAGTATTTT
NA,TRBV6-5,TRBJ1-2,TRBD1,CASSNRGQGRGYTF,TGTGCCAGCAGTAACCGAGGACAGGGAAGGGGCTACACCTTC
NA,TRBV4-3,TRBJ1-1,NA,CASSQGRSGRLEAFF,TGCGCCAGCAGCCAAGGACGTTCTGGACGGTTAGAAGCTTTCTTT
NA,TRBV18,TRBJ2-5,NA,CASSPEQGIGTQYF,TGTGCCAGCTCACCAGAACAGGGAATCGGGACCCAGTACTTC
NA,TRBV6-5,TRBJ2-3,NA,CASSPGGSTDTQYF,TGTGCCAGCAGTCCAGGGGGGAGCACAGATACGCAGTATTTT
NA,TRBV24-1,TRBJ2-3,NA,CATSELSSSTDTQYF,TGTGCCACCAGTGAGCTCAGCTCTAGCACAGATACGCAGTATTTT
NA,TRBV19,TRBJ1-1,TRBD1,CATTRDRGYTEAFF,TGTGCCACTACCCGGGACAGGGGATACACTGAAGCTTTCTTT
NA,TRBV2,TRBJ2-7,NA,CASSEQSYEQYF,TGTGCCAGCAGTGAACAGAGCTACGAGCAGTACTTC
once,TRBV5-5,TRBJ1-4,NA,CASSPNPGTNEKLFF,TGTGCCAGCAGCCCCAATCCCGGGACTAACGAAAAACTGTTTTTT
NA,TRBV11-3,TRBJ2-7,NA,CASSSRTDWEPYEQYF,TGTGCCAGCAGCTCCAGAACGGACTGGGAACCCTACGAGCAGTACTTC
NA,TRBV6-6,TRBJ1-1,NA,CASSGISGEGAEAFF,TGTGCCAGCAGTGGTATATCGGGGGAAGGGGCTGAAGCTTTCTTT
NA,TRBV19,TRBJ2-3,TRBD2,CASSRRLAGGPGDTQYF,TGTGCCAGTAGTAGGAGACTAGCGGGAGGGCCAGGAGATACGCAGTATTTT
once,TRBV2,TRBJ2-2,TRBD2,CASSPSGRQSGELFF,TGTGCCAGCAGTCCCAGCGGGAGGCAATCTGGGGAGCTGTTTTTT
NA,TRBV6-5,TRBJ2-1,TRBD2,CASSRRAGENNEQFF,TGTGCCAGCAGCCGCCGGGCGGGAGAGAATAATGAGCAGTTCTTC
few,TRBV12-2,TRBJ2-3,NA,CASRPRTSGGHSTDTQYF,TGTGCAAGTCGCCCACGGACTAGCGGAGGCCATAGCACAGATACGCAGTATTTT